The next 24 T cell receptor beta chains were all read from a single sample in a study of shared clonotypes between healthy human individuals. Naive CD8 cells lacked CD45RO, underwent positive selection for CCR7 and left out terminally differentiated effector memory CD45RA+ cells. Here immunoSEQ multiplex PCR was the method, and the copy in TCRdb shows in-frame clones only, minus some. The repertoire consists of millions of clones, with just under 95% occurring once and the leading ten covering about 1.1%. The sequenced material came from naive CD8+ T cells sorted from blood. Receptors were obtained from a young man in good health.

V usage is TRBV27 and J usage is TRBJ2-5; D might be TRBD1 (5 bases). In germline, CDR1 is MNHEY, CDR2 SMNVEV (reference sequence). The CDR3 has 14 amino acids. The V and J ends lost 1 base and 1 base respectively, with 7 bases between them. CDR3 region: CASSLLGPQETQYF. The CDR3 DNA reads as TGTGCCAGCAGTTTATTGGGGCCCCAAGAGACCCAGTACTTC.

The V gene is TRBV30, the J gene TRBJ2-4; no definite D call. V lost 4 bases and J lost 1, with 5 bases in between. CDR1 is GTSNPN, CDR2 SVGIG, per germline (reference sequence). The CDR3 length is 12 residues. The CDR3 spells CAWNFAKNIQYF. CDR3 DNA sequence: TGTGCCTGGAATTTTGCCAAAAACATTCAGTACTTC. The whole variable domain, remainder taken from reference TRBV30 and TRBJ2-4, is SQTIHQWPATLVQPVGSPLSLECTVEGTSNPNLYWYRQAAGRGLQLLFYSVGIGQISSEVPQNLSASRPQDRQFILSSKKLLLSDSGFYLCAWNFAKNIQYFGAGTRLSVL.

About this clone: Its ends do not fully match the called genes, so a read error is possible. V is TRBV7-6 and J is TRBJ2-7; a possible D gene is TRBD1 (5 bases). The CDR3 is 14 amino acids. CDR1 is SGHVS and CDR2 is FNYEAQ in the germline V gene. CDR3 region: CASSLEVGDNEQYF. CDR3 in DNA: TGTGCCAGCAGTTTAGAGGTAGGGGATAACGAGCAGTACTTC. The variable domain in full, with the rest retrieved from reference TRBV7-6 and TRBJ2-7, is GAGVSQSPRYKVTKRGQDVALRCDPISGHVSLYWYRQALGQGPEFLTYFNYEAQQDKSGLPNDRFSAERPEGSISTLTIQRTEQRDSAMYRCASSLEVGDNEQYFGPGTRLTVT.

This clone was seen just once. The J gene is TRBJ2-2, the V gene TRBV4-1, with D hard to call. Trimming removed 1 base from V and 0 bases from J, with 3 bases in between. CDR1 is MGHRA and CDR2 is YSYEKL in the germline V gene. There are 14 residues in the CDR3. The CDR3 spells CASSQAANTGELFF. Here the CDR3 DNA reads TGCGCCAGCAGCCAAGCAGCGAACACCGGGGAGCTGTTTTTT.

The chain employs TRBV2 and TRBJ1-5; a weak D match, TRBD1 (5 bases). Germline V lookup: CDR1 SNHLY, CDR2 FYNNEI. The CDR3 sequence is 12 residues long. V was trimmed by 6 bases and J by 4 bases, leaving 7 bases between them. In DNA form, the CDR3 reads TGTGCCAGCAGACGGGGGAATCAGCCCCAGCATTTT. As protein: CASRRGNQPQHF. The complete variable domain, with remaining parts taken from reference TRBV2 and TRBJ1-5, reads EPEVTQTPSHQVTQMGQEVILRCVPISNHLYFYWYRQILGQKVEFLVSFYNNEISEKSEIFDDQFSVERPDGSNFTLKIRSTKLEDSAMYFCASRRGNQPQHFGDGTRLSIL.

The rearrangement joins TRBV11-2 to TRBJ2-7, with 7 positions matching TRBD2. This CDR3 is built from 14 residues. V lost 4 bases to trimming and J lost 4 bases; unmatched junction nucleotides: 7. Per the germline V gene, CDR1 is SGHAT and CDR2 is FQNNGV. This chain's CDR3 is CASSYGEGGYEQYF. The DNA of the CDR3 is TGTGCCAGCAGCTATGGGGAGGGAGGGTACGAGCAGTACTTC.

CDR3 sequence: CAINEGGWAEKLFF. The CDR3 DNA is TGTGCCATCAACGAAGGAGGGTGGGCTGAAAAACTGTTTTTT. The chain is built from TRBV10-3 and TRBJ1-4; no reliable D call. Germline V CDR1 and CDR2: ENHRY, SYGVKD. V was pared by 7 bases and J by 7 bases, with 16 bases between. CDR3 size: 14 residues.

This rearrangement joins TRBV2 to TRBJ2-2, with D perhaps given as TRBD1 or TRBD2 (6 bases each). The V end lost 7 bases, the J end lost 3 bases, and 12 bases lay between the germline ends. The CDR3 is 14 amino acids. Germline V gene lookup returns CDR1 SNHLY and CDR2 FYNNEI. The CDR3 loop is CASKGGPYTGELFF. The DNA of the CDR3 is TGTGCCAGCAAAGGGGGGCCCTACACCGGGGAGCTGTTTTTT.

The rearrangement joins TRBV5-1 to TRBJ2-5, with 12 bases aligning to TRBD2. Looked up from germline, CDR1 is SGHRS and CDR2 is YFSETQ. V lost 0 bases to trimming and J lost 1 base; unmatched junction nucleotides: 1. The CDR3 is made up of 16 amino acids. CDR3 amino acids: CASSLETSGSQETQYF. CDR3 nucleotides: TGCGCCAGCAGCTTGGAGACTAGCGGGAGCCAAGAGACCCAGTACTTC. Full variable domain (outside the CDR3, taken from reference TRBV5-1 and TRBJ2-5): KAGVTQTPRYLIKTRGQQVTLSCSPISGHRSVSWYQQTPGQGLQFLFEYFSETQRNKGNFPGRFSGRQFSNSRSEMNVSTLELGDSALYLCASSLETSGSQETQYFGPGTRLLVL.

The V call is TRBV2, the J call TRBJ2-7, with 7 bases aligning to TRBD2. J was trimmed by 6 bases and V by 4 bases; bases with no gene match: 9. The CDR3 covers 14 residues. Germline CDR1 and CDR2: SNHLY and FYNNEI. The CDR3 here is CASSGREWGGEQYF. CDR3 in DNA: TGTGCCAGCAGTGGCAGGGAATGGGGGGGCGAGCAGTACTTC. The whole variable domain, remainder taken from reference TRBV2 and TRBJ2-7, is EPEVTQTPSHQVTQMGQEVILRCVPISNHLYFYWYRQILGQKVEFLVSFYNNEISEKSEIFDDQFSVERPDGSNFTLKIRSTKLEDSAMYFCASSGREWGGEQYFGPGTRLTVT.

The V and J genes are TRBV19 and TRBJ2-7, with 8 bases that match TRBD1. The J segment lost 6 bases and the V segment lost 3 bases, leaving 7 bases of the junction unmatched. The CDR3 contains 14 residues. Germline V gene data show CDR1 as LNHDA and CDR2 as SQIVND (reference sequence). The CDR3 loop reads CASSIDGQGVEQYF. The CDR3 DNA reads as TGTGCCAGTAGTATCGACGGACAGGGTGTCGAGCAGTACTTC.

The CDR3 coding sequence is TGTGCCAGCAGCTTGGGAGGGACACCTAATACGCAGTATTTT. Translation gives CASSLGGTPNTQYF. The V call is TRBV5-6, the J call TRBJ2-3, with a possible D match to TRBD1 (6 bases). The V gene lost 0 bases and the J gene lost 7 bases, with 12 bases spanning the gap. CDR3 length: 14 residues. Germline V gene sequence: CDR1 SGHDT, CDR2 YYEEEE.

This chain joins TRBV10-1 and TRBJ2-3, with D uncertain. Germline-derived CDR1 and CDR2 are WNHNN and SYGVQD (reference sequence). Trimming took off 5 bases at V and 4 bases at J, with 10 bases between the two ends. The length of the CDR3 is 13 residues. CDR3 nucleotides: TGCGCCAGCAGTACTGCCCAGGCAGATACGCAGTATTTT. This encodes CASSTAQADTQYF.

The gene calls are TRBV7-9 and TRBJ2-5; the match to TRBD2 covers 8 bases. The CDR3 covers 12 residues. Looked up from germline, CDR1 is SEHNR and CDR2 is FQNEAQ (reference sequence). The V and J ends lost 11 bases and 1 base, in that order; junction bases with no gene match: 3. CDR3 coding DNA: TGTGCCTCCCGGGGGGGCCAAGAGACCCAGTACTTC. Amino acid sequence: CASRGGQETQYF.

This clone was counted a single time. This chain connects TRBV30 to TRBJ2-7; unclear D gene. V lost 1 base, J lost 5 bases, and 15 bases lay in between. The CDR3 is 14 residues long. CDR1 is GTSNPN, CDR2 SVGIG, per germline (reference sequence). CDR3: CAWSEGSAQDEQYF. The CDR3 coding sequence is TGTGCCTGGAGTGAAGGGTCCGCCCAGGACGAGCAGTACTTC.

The chain recombines TRBV19 with TRBJ1-5; the match to TRBD1 covers 9 bases. The germline V gene has CDR1 LNHDA and CDR2 SQIVND (reference sequence). There are 17 residues in the CDR3. V was clipped by 6 bases and J by 3 bases; unmatched bases: 12. The CDR3 sequence: CASSLDSGTGPNQPQHF. The CDR3 nucleotides are TGTGCCAGTAGCCTTGATTCCGGGACAGGGCCCAATCAGCCCCAGCATTTT.

The CDR3 sequence: CASSRPGTPYGYTF. In DNA, the CDR3 is TGTGCCAGCAGCCGCCCCGGGACCCCTTATGGCTACACCTTC. The gene calls are TRBV7-2 and TRBJ1-2; D may be TRBD1 (5 bases). The CDR3 consists of 14 residues. CDR1 is SGHTA and CDR2 is FQGNSA in the germline V gene. Trimming stripped 5 bases from V and 5 bases from J, with 15 bases between.

J is TRBJ2-7 and V is TRBV5-6, with D perhaps matching TRBD2 (5 bases). CDR3 size: 14 residues. From germline, CDR1 is SGHDT and CDR2 YYEEEE. V was shortened by 0 bases and J by 4 bases, with 11 bases between the two germline ends. The CDR3 region has the DNA TGTGCCAGCAGCTTGGGAGCGGAGAGTTACGAGCAGTACTTC. Protein product: CASSLGAESYEQYF.

The chain joins TRBV28 to TRBJ2-7; 7 bases are a match to TRBD2. Losses at the gene ends were 4 bases for V and 0 bases for J; bases not matched to a gene: 3. The germline CDR1 and CDR2 sequences are MDHEN and SYDVKM. This CDR3 contains 14 residues. Here the CDR3 DNA reads TGTGCCAGCAGTTCACCGGGAGGCTCCTACGAGCAGTACTTC. Translating gives CASSSPGGSYEQYF. Supplemented by reference TRBV28 and TRBJ2-7, the full variable domain reads DVKVTQSSRYLVKRTGEKVFLECVQDMDHENMFWYRQDPGLGLRLIYFSYDVKMKEKGDIPEGYSVSREKKERFSLILESASTNQTSMYLCASSSPGGSYEQYFGPGTRLTVT.

Regarding this clone: This sample includes further DNA sequences coding for the same CDR3. The chain links TRBV4-1 to TRBJ2-7; D remains unclear. The V gene lost 0 bases and the J gene lost 3 bases, with 9 bases spanning the gap. Per the germline V gene, CDR1 is MGHRA and CDR2 is YSYEKL. This CDR3 region has 14 residues. The CDR3 here is CASSQEGSSYEQYF. CDR3 nucleotides: TGCGCCAGCAGCCAAGAAGGCAGCAGCTACGAGCAGTACTTC.

V gene TRBV6-6 combines with J gene TRBJ1-5; TRBD1 matches at 8 bases. The length of the CDR3 is 15 residues. J gave up 6 bases and V 5 bases, and 9 bases lay outside the gene matches. Germline loops: CDR1 MNHNY, CDR2 SVGAGI (reference sequence). Written as DNA, the CDR3 is TGTGCCAGCAGTCGTCCGGACAGGGTTGGTCAGCCCCAGCATTTT. It codes for CASSRPDRVGQPQHF.

V and J are TRBV25-1 and TRBJ2-7; 7 nucleotides match TRBD1. The trim removed 9 bases at V and 0 bases at J, leaving 8 bases unmatched. The CDR3 spans 14 residues. Per germline, CDR1 MGHDK and CDR2 SYGVNS. The CDR3 DNA follows: TGTGCCAGTAAACCGGGACAGAGCTCCTACGAGCAGTACTTC. Protein: CASKPGQSSYEQYF.

The chain carries TRBV4-1 and TRBJ2-7, with TRBD1 identical over 10 bases. The CDR3 covers 15 residues. J lost 7 bases, V lost 5 bases, and 11 bases had no gene match. Per germline, CDR1 MGHRA and CDR2 YSYEKL. CDR3 protein: CASSSDGTGALEQYF. The CDR3 DNA reads TGCGCCAGCAGCAGCGACGGGACAGGGGCTCTTGAGCAGTACTTC.

The V call is TRBV28, the J call TRBJ2-5; TRBD1 matches 7 bases. Germline values: CDR1 MDHEN, CDR2 SYDVKM. The CDR3 length is 14 residues. Trimming took 5 bases from V and 5 from J; bases not matched to a gene: 8. CDR3 nucleotide sequence: TGTGCCAGCAGTCCAGCGACAGGGCCGGAGACCCAGTACTTC. Residues: CASSPATGPETQYF. The entire variable domain, with the rest obtained from reference TRBV28 and TRBJ2-5, is as follows: DVKVTQSSRYLVKRTGEKVFLECVQDMDHENMFWYRQDPGLGLRLIYFSYDVKMKEKGDIPEGYSVSREKKERFSLILESASTNQTSMYLCASSPATGPETQYFGPGTRLLVL.